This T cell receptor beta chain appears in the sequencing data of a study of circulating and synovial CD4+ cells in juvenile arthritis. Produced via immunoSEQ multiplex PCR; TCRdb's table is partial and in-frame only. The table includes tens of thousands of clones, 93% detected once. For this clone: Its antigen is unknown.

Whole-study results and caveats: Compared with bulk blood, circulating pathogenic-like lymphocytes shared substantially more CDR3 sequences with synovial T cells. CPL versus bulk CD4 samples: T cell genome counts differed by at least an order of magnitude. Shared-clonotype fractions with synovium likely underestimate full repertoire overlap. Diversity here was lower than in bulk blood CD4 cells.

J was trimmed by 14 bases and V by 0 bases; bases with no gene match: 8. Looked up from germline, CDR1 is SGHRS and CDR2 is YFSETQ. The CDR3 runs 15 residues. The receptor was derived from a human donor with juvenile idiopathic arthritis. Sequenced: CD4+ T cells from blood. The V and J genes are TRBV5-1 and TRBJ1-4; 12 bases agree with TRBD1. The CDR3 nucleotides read TGCGCCAGCAGCTTGGAGGGACAGGGGGCGGCAAGGCTGTTTTTT. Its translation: CASSLEGQGAARLFF.